This T cell receptor beta chain was observed in a study of shared clonotypes between healthy human individuals. Study overall: The people who gave samples were two women and three men aged 18 to 49. Study-wide findings and caveats: Shared clonotypes across all four donors exceeded non-shared ones in generation probability. Since donors were few, the genetic and exposure-history diversity represented was limited.

CD45RO-negative cells were positively selected for CCR7, leaving out terminally differentiated effector memory CD45RA+ cells. Healthy HIV-negative adults without recent acute infections or vaccinations served as donors. The table came from immunoSEQ multiplex PCR; TCRdb's copy has only in-frame clones and leaves some out. The sample holds millions of clones, about 95% seen once. Concerning this clone itself: Antigen unknown.

Trimming cost V 2 bases and J 4 bases; bases outside gene matches: 4. Germline CDR1 reads SGHAT; CDR2 reads FQDESV (reference sequence). The CDR3 runs to 16 residues. Sequencing was done on a sample of naive CD8+ T cells sorted from blood. This receptor was identified in a man aged 18 to 30 in good health. The chain uses TRBV11-1 and TRBJ2-1; 11 bases are a match to TRBD2. The CDR3 DNA follows: TGTGCCAGCAGCTTAACTAGCGGGAGCCGTTACAATGAGCAGTTCTTC. It yields the protein CASSLTSGSRYNEQFF.